This TCR beta chain originates from a study of cytomegalovirus exposure and HLA in healthy donors. Researchers ran the PCR with 60 Vbeta and 13 Jbeta primers. Sequenced by immunoSEQ multiplex PCR; TCRdb stores in-frame clones only, minus some. Of about 180,000 clones listed, around 80% are singletons. Trimming shortened V by 3 bases and J by 0 bases, and 8 bases separated the two germline ends. Germline V gene data show CDR1 as MNHEY and CDR2 as SMNVEV (reference sequence). The CDR3 is made up of 15 amino acids. The specimen was PBMCs. The sequence was obtained from a male donor in good health and CMV-seronegative. The rearrangement links TRBV27 to TRBJ2-2; D not resolved. DNA for the CDR3: TGTGCCAGCAGTTTCGAGATGACGAACACCGGGGAGCTGTTTTTT. Translation: CASSFEMTNTGELFF.